The clone carrying this T cell receptor (beta chain) was recorded a few times. Germline V gives CDR1 LGHNA, CDR2 YNFKEQ. V was clipped by 0 bases and J by 5 bases; unmatched bases: 3. The CDR3 has 14 amino acids. Amplification yielded TCR beta CDR3 regions, with RNA transcripts as the source. TCR CDR3 underwent first-round RT-PCR with the HTBI primer set. Via MiXCR, TCRdb re-called the multiplex PCR reads, giving one row per CDR3 protein. The sample records roughly 520,000 distinct CDR3 sequences, around a quarter being singletons. These data come from a study of T cells in Graves' hyperthyroidism and ophthalmopathy.

This receptor was obtained from a young woman with Graves' ophthalmopathy. The sequencing sample was made of blood. This chain links TRBV4-2 with TRBJ2-7; 8 nucleotides agree with TRBD1. CDR3 sequence (DNA): TGTGCCAGCAGCCAAGAGACAGGGGTTGACGAGCAGTACTTC. As protein: CASSQETGVDEQYF.